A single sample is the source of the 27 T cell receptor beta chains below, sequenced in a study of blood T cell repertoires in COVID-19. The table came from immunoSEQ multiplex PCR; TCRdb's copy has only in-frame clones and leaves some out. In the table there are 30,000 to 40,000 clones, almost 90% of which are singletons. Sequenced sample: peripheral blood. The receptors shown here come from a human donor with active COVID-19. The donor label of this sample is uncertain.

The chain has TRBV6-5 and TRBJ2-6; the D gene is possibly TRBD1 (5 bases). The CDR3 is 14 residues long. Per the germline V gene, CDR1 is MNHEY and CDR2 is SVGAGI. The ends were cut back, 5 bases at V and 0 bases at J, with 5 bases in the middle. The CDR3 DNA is TGTGCCAGCAGTCAGGGCTCTGGGGCCAACGTCCTGACTTTC. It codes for CASSQGSGANVLTF.

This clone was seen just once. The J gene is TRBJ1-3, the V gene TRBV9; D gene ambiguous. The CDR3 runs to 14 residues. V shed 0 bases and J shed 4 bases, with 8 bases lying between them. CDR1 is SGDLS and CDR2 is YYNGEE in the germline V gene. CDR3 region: CASSVVDTGNTIYF. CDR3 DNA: TGTGCCAGCAGCGTAGTAGACACCGGAAACACCATATATTTT.

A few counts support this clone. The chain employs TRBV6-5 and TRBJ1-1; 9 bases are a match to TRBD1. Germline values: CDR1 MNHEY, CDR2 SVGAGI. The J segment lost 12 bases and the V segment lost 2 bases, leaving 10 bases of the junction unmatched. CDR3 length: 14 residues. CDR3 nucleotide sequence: TGTGCCAGCAGTTACACGCCCGGGACAGGGCGGACTTTCTTT. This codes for CASSYTPGTGRTFF.

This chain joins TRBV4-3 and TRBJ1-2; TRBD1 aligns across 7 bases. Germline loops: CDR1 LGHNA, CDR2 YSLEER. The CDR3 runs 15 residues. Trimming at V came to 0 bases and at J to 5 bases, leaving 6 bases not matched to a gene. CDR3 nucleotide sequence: TGCGCCAGCAGCCAAGAGCCGGGACAGATATATGGCTACACCTTC. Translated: CASSQEPGQIYGYTF.

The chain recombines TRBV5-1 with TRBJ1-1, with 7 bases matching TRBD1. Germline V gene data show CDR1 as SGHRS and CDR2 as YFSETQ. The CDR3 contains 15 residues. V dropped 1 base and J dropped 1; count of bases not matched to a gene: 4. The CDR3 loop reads CASSLTTGSNTEAFF. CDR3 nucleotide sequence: TGCGCCAGCAGCTTGACGACAGGGTCGAACACTGAAGCTTTCTTT.

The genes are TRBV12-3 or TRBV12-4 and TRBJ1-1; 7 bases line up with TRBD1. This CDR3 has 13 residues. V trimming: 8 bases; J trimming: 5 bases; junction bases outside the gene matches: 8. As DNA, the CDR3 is TGTGCCAGCCACAGGGGACAAGGGACTGAAGCTTTCTTT. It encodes CASHRGQGTEAFF.

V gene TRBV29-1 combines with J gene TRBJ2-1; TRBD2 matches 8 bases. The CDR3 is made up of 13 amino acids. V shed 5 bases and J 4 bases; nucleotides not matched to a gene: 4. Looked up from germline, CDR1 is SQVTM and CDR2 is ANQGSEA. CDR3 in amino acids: CSVSRGGYNEQFF. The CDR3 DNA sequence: TGCAGCGTTTCTCGGGGGGGGTACAATGAGCAGTTCTTC.

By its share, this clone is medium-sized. The chain's CDR3 is CASSLRVRGVPSTGELFF. The CDR3 DNA reads as TGCGCCAGCAGCTTGAGGGTCAGGGGGGTCCCGAGCACCGGGGAGCTGTTTTTT. This sequence joins TRBV5-1 and TRBJ2-2; possibly TRBD1 for D (7 bases). Deletions cut 1 base from V and 4 bases from J, with 20 bases between. Germline assignment: CDR1 SGHRS and CDR2 YFSETQ. The CDR3 spans 18 residues.

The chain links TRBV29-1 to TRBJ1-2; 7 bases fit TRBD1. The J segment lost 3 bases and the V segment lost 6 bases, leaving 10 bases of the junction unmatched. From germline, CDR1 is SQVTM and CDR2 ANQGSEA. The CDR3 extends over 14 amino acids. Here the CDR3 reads CSVDRERGYYGYTF. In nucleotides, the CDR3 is TGCAGCGTCGACAGGGAGAGGGGCTACTATGGCTACACCTTC.

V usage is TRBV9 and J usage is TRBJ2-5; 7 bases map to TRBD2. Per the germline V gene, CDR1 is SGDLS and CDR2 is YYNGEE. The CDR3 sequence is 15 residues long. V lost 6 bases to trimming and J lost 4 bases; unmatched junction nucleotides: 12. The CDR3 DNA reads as TGTGCCAGCACCGTTGATAAGGGCGGGGGAGAGACCCAGTACTTC. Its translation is CASTVDKGGGETQYF.

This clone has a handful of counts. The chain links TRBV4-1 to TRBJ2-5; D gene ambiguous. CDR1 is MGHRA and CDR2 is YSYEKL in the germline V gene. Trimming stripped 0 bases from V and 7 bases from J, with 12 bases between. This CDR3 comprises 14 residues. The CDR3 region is CASSQDFTSGTQYF. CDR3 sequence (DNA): TGCGCCAGCAGCCAAGATTTTACTTCGGGGACCCAGTACTTC.

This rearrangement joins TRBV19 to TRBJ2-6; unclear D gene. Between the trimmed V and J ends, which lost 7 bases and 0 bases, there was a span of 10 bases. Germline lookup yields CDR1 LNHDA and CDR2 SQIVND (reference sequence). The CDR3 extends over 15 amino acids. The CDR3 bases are TGTGCCAGTACTCTCAGTACCTCTGGGGCCAACGTCCTGACTTTC. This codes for CASTLSTSGANVLTF.

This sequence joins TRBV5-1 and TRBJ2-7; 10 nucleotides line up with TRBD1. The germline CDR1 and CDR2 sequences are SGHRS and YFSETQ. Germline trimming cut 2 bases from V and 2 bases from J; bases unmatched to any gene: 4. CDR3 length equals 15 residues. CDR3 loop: CASSFRQGATYEQYF. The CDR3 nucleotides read TGCGCCAGCAGCTTTCGACAGGGGGCCACCTACGAGCAGTACTTC.

The CDR3 sequence is CASSPSAWRGGQETQYF. The CDR3 DNA is TGTGCCAGCTCACCATCCGCCTGGCGGGGGGGGCAAGAGACCCAGTACTTC. This chain joins TRBV18 and TRBJ2-5; TRBD2 aligns across 9 bases. The V gene's germline CDR1 is KGHSH and CDR2 LQKENI. There are 17 residues in the CDR3. Trimming removed 2 bases from V and 2 bases from J; junction bases left unmatched: 9.

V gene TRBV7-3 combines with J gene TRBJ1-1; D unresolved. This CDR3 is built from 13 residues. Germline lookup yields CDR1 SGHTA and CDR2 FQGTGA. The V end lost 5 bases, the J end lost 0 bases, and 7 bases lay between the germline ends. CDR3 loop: CASSAQLNTEAFF. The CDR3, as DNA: TGTGCCAGCAGCGCACAACTGAACACTGAAGCTTTCTTT.

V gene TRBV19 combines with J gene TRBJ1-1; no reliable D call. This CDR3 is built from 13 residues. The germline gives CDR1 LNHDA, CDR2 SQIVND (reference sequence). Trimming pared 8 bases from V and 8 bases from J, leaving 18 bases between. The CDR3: CASHVTGGSEAFF. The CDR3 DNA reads TGTGCCAGTCATGTTACTGGCGGGAGCGAAGCTTTCTTT.

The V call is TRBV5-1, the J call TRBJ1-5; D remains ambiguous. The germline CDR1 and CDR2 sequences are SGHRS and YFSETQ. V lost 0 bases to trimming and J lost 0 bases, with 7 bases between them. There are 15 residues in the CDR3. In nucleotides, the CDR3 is TGCGCCAGCAGCTTGGGTCTTAATAGCAATCAGCCCCAGCATTTT. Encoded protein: CASSLGLNSNQPQHF.

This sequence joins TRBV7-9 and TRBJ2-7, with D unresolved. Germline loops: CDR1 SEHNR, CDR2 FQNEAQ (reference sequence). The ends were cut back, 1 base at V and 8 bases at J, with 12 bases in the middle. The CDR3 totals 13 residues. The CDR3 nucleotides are TGTGCCAGCAGCTTAGGGTCCGATTGGCAGCAGTACTTC. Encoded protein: CASSLGSDWQQYF.

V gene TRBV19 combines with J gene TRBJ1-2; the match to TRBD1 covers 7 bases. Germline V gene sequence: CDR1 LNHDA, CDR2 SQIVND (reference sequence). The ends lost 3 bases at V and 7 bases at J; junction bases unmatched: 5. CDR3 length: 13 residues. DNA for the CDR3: TGTGCCAGTAGTATCGGACAGGTCGGTGGCTACACCTTC. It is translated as CASSIGQVGGYTF.

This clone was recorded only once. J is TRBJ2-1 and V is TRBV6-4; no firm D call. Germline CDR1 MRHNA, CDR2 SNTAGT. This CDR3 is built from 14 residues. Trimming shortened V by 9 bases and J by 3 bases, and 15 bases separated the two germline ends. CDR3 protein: CASRRVEGYNEQFF. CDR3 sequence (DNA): TGTGCCAGTAGACGGGTGGAAGGCTACAATGAGCAGTTCTTC.

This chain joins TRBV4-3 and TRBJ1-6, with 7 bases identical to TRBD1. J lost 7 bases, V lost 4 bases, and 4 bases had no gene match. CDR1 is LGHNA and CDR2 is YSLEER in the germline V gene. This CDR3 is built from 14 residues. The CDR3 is CASSLDRANSPLHF. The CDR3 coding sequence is TGCGCCAGCAGCCTCGACAGGGCGAATTCACCCCTCCACTTT.

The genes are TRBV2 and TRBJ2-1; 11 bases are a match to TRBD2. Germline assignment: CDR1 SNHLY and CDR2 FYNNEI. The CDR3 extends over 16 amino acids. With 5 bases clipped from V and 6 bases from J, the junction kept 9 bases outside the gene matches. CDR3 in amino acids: CASSPFIAGGINEQFF. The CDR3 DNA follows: TGTGCCAGCAGTCCCTTCATAGCGGGGGGGATCAATGAGCAGTTCTTC.

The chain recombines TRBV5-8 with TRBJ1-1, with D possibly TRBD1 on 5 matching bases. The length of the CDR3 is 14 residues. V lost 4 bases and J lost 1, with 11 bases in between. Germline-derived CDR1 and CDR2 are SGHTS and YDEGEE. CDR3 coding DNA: TGTGCCAGCAGCGTAGCCGGGGGGAACACTGAAGCTTTCTTT. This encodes CASSVAGGNTEAFF.

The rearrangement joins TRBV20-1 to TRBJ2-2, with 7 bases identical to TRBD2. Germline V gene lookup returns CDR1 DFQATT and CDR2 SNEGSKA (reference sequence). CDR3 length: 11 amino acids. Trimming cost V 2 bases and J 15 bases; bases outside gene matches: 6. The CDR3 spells CSARTGGTLFF. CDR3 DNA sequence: TGCAGTGCTAGAACCGGGGGGACGTTGTTTTTT.

In DNA, the CDR3 is TGTGCCAGCAGCCCCCAGGGGGGCAATTCACCCCTCCACTTT. This codes for CASSPQGGNSPLHF. The gene calls are TRBV7-3 and TRBJ1-6; 7 bases align to TRBD1. The V gene end was trimmed by 5 bases and the J gene end by 7 bases; junction bases not matched to a gene: 5. The CDR3 is 14 residues long. Germline-derived CDR1 and CDR2 are SGHTA and FQGTGA.

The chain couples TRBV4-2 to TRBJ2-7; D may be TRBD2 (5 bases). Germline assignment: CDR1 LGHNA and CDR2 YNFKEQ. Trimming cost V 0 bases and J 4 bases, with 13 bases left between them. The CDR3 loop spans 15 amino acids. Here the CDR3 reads CASSQELAPNYEQYF. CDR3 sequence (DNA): TGTGCCAGCAGCCAAGAGTTAGCGCCCAATTACGAGCAGTACTTC.

CDR3 nucleotide sequence: TGCGCCAGCAGCCCAGGGGGAAGCATCGGCAATGAAAAACTGTTTTTT. The encoded protein is CASSPGGSIGNEKLFF. The chain carries TRBV4-3 and TRBJ1-4; TRBD1 matches 7 bases. V was pared by 4 bases and J by 5 bases, with 10 bases of the junction left unmatched. The CDR3 is made up of 16 amino acids. The germline V gene has CDR1 LGHNA and CDR2 YSLEER.